This T cell receptor (beta chain) came from a study of naive CD8 T cells in extremely preterm neonates. This table comes from immunoSEQ multiplex PCR, and its TCRdb copy is limited to in-frame clones, with some not included. The sample records about 7,600 clones, about 98% being singletons. Aged roughly 19-50 years with median 39 years, adult controls were healthy nonsmokers. Live Annexin V-negative naive CD3+CD8+CD45RA+CCR7+ T cells were sorted. From germline, CDR1 is SQVTM and CDR2 ANQGSEA. This CDR3 spans 14 amino acids. Comment on this clone: The junction departs from germline at one end; a sequencing error may be responsible.

The receptor was derived from a human donor in good health. The sample comprised naive CD8+ T cells from blood. The chain is built from TRBV29-1 and TRBJ1-3; 7 bases fit TRBD1. CDR3 residues: CSVEEEGAGNTIYF. In DNA form, the CDR3 reads TGCAGCGTTGAAGAGGAGGGGGCTGGGAACACCATATATTTT.